This TCR beta chain originates from a study of cytomegalovirus exposure and HLA in healthy donors. General study results and limits: Indistinguishable V segments such as TRBV6-2 and TRBV6-3 were excluded. Most TCR sequences were uncommon, yet certain public TCRs appeared in many donors.

Both 60 Vbeta primers and 13 Jbeta primers went into the PCR. Method: immunoSEQ multiplex PCR; TCRdb's copy keeps in-frame clones and lacks some. The sample has approximately 89,000 clones, approximately 69% seen once. The sample holds a few counts of this clone. Its antigen remains unknown. The CDR3 runs 14 residues. Germline values: CDR1 SGHDT, CDR2 YYEEEE. The V and J ends lost 4 bases and 1 base respectively, with 11 bases between them. The origin of this receptor is a female donor in good health and CMV-seronegative. This rearrangement joins TRBV5-6 to TRBJ1-1; D is possibly TRBD1 (5 bases). Sequencing was carried out using PBMCs. The CDR3 loop reads CASSPGLQNTEAFF. CDR3 nucleotides: TGTGCCAGCAGCCCGGGACTCCAGAACACTGAAGCTTTCTTT.